Included here is one T cell receptor (beta chain) sequence, with context. Individuals aged about 18 to 100 years were recruited from about two dozen US areas. Shortly before study entry, within 2 weeks, exposed participants had met a COVID-19 case. This record belongs to a study of blood T cell repertoires in COVID-19. Whole-study context: There were acute and convalescent COVID-19 samples, and they came from the United States, Italy and Spain.

Repertoires were generated with immunoSEQ multiplex PCR, while TCRdb's copy carries only in-frame clones and drops some. Of some 180,000 clones in the sample, 70% to 80% were seen once. Material: PBMCs or T cells enriched from blood (not recorded which). This receptor was taken from a man in his fifties or sixties who had been exposed to COVID-19.

In nucleotides, the CDR3 is TGTGCCAGCAGCCACGGGGAGAGTGGCGCCACAGATACGCAGTATTTT. Encoded protein: CASSHGESGATDTQYF. The chain recombines TRBV7-9 with TRBJ2-3; D is perhaps TRBD2 (5 bases). The V end lost 5 bases, the J end lost 2 bases, and 17 bases lay between the germline ends. CDR1 and CDR2 (germline): SEHNR, FQNEAQ (reference sequence). This CDR3 spans 16 amino acids.